The clone carrying this TCR beta chain was picked up a small number of times. Its antigen remains unidentified. Deletions cut 6 bases from V and 6 bases from J, with 15 bases between. Germline lookup yields CDR1 MDHEN and CDR2 SYDVKM. The CDR3 is 14 residues long. The data stem from a study of T cells in Graves' hyperthyroidism and ophthalmopathy. For the study at large: The authors collected peripheral blood at initial diagnosis, before any treatment. Study-wide results and caveats: The blood repertoire included most of the expanded thyroid clonotypes above 0.001. Stable hyperthyroidism was told apart from ophthalmopathy by a model built on 13 V-J features. The model identified upcoming ophthalmopathy a median about 7.1 months ahead of onset.

The source material, RNA transcripts, was used to amplify TCR beta CDR3 regions. HTBI primers were the set used in a first-round RT-PCR of the TCR CDR3. One entry per CDR3 protein results from TCRdb running MiXCR on the multiplex PCR reads. The table includes 530,000 or so distinct CDR3 sequences, approximately 17% detected once. The sample taken for sequencing was blood. The TCR originated in a woman younger than 30 with Graves' ophthalmopathy. The genes are TRBV28 and TRBJ2-1; D possibly corresponds to TRBD1 (5 bases). CDR3 in DNA: TGTGCCAGCAGCCCTGTCAGGGCTCCCAATGAGCAGTTCTTC. It codes for CASSPVRAPNEQFF.